A selection of T cell receptor beta chains follows, all from one sample in a study of T cell responses to AZD1222 COVID-19 vaccine. The method was immunoSEQ multiplex PCR; TCRdb's version includes in-frame clones alone and lacks a portion of them. This sample has some 60,000 clones, with around 80% found just once. The sample was peripheral blood, taken 28 days after the second AZD1222 dose. All receptors come from an adult who received the AZD1222 COVID-19 vaccine. Both conserved end residues are part of each CDR3. Fields, in order: J gene, clone size, D gene, V gene, CDR3 DNA, CDR3 protein. D genes are given only for firm matches. Where a row states a size, it is once, few, many or the class of an expanded clone; other rows omit it.

TRBJ1-4 NA NA TRBV4-3 TGCGCCAGCAGCCGCCAAGAAGTTCTGGCGGAGGGAAATGAAAAACTGTTTTTT CASSRQEVLAEGNEKLFF
TRBJ2-4 NA NA TRBV6-2/TRBV6-3 TGTGCCAGCAGTTACGGGGACCACCAAGGCTTAAACATTCAGTACTTC CASSYGDHQGLNIQYF
TRBJ1-5 NA TRBD1 TRBV6-1 TGTGCCAGCAGTGAAGGGCAGGGGGGGCAGCCCCAGCATTTT CASSEGQGGQPQHF
TRBJ1-2 few NA TRBV3-1/TRBV3-2 TGTGCCAGCACCGAGAGAGGATCATATGGCTACACCTTC CASTERGSYGYTF
TRBJ1-6 NA NA TRBV3-1/TRBV3-2 TGTGCCAGCAGCCAAGACAGCTCCTATAATTCACCCCTCCACTTT CASSQDSSYNSPLHF
TRBJ1-2 once NA TRBV5-8 TGTGCCAGCAGCTTGCAAAGGGTCGACTATGGCTACACCTTC CASSLQRVDYGYTF
TRBJ2-7 NA TRBD2 TRBV7-9 TGTGCCAGCAGCTTATCCGGGACTAGTCGGAACGAGCAGTACTTC CASSLSGTSRNEQYF
TRBJ1-3 NA NA TRBV7-6 TGTGCCAGCAGCCCCGGACGGTTCTCTGGAAACACCATATATTTT CASSPGRFSGNTIYF
TRBJ1-2 NA TRBD1 TRBV28 TGTGCCAGCAGTCCTAGGAGGTGGGACAGGGATTATGGCTACACCTTC CASSPRRWDRDYGYTF
TRBJ2-5 NA NA TRBV2 TGTGCCAGCAGTGTAAGGGGTGGGGAGACCCAGTACTTC CASSVRGGETQYF
TRBJ2-7 NA NA TRBV6-5 TGTGCCAGCAGCACAGATAGCTCCTACGAGCAGTACTTC CASSTDSSYEQYF
TRBJ1-2 NA TRBD1 TRBV6-5 TGTGCCAGCAGACAAGGACAGGGGACTAACTATGGCTACACCTTC CASRQGQGTNYGYTF
TRBJ1-6 NA TRBD1 TRBV28 TGTGCCAGCAGTGCGGACAGGAGGCCCCATAATTCACCCCTCCACTTT CASSADRRPHNSPLHF
TRBJ2-7 NA TRBD1 TRBV3-1/TRBV3-2 TGTGCCAGCAGCCAACCGGGACAGGGCGTTGTAGGCGAGCAGTACTTC CASSQPGQGVVGEQYF
TRBJ1-1 NA TRBD1 TRBV27 TGTGCCAGCAAAGGACAGGGGATGGTGGGCGACACTGAAGCTTTCTTT CASKGQGMVGDTEAFF
TRBJ2-3 once TRBD2 TRBV29-1 TGCAGCGTTCGTAGGACTAGCGGGGGGGCGGGCACAGATACGCAGTATTTT CSVRRTSGGAGTDTQYF
TRBJ2-1 NA TRBD2 TRBV7-2 TGTGCCAGCAGCGTCGTAGCGGGGGGGCAGTTCTTC CASSVVAGGQFF
TRBJ2-2 NA NA TRBV7-2 TGTGCCAGCAGCTTAGAATCGGGCGCGAACACCGGGGAGCTGTTTTTT CASSLESGANTGELFF
TRBJ2-1 NA NA TRBV2 TGTGCCAGCAGACCGGGACCTTACAATGAGCAGTTCTTC CASRPGPYNEQFF
TRBJ1-1 NA NA TRBV28 TGTGCCAGCAGTTTCATGGGCACTGAAGCTTTCTTT CASSFMGTEAFF
TRBJ2-3 once TRBD1 TRBV10-3 TGTGCCATCAGTGAACAGGGGAGTGTCACAGATACGCAGTATTTT CAISEQGSVTDTQYF
TRBJ1-6 medium-sized TRBD1 TRBV7-8 TGTGCCAGCAGCCGGGGACAGGGTAATTCACCCCTCCACTTT CASSRGQGNSPLHF
TRBJ1-2 NA NA TRBV6-5 TGTGCCAGCAGTTACTCGACCCTAGGAACTAACTATGGCTACACCTTC CASSYSTLGTNYGYTF
TRBJ2-6 NA NA TRBV4-2 TGTGCCAGCAGCCAAGAACTGAGGGGCCCTGGGGCCAACGTCCTGACTTTC CASSQELRGPGANVLTF
TRBJ2-1 few NA TRBV5-1 TGCGCCAGCAGCTTGGGGGCCGGCTCCTACAATGAGCAGTTCTTC CASSLGAGSYNEQFF
TRBJ2-7 NA NA TRBV9 TGTGCCAGCAGCGTAGAGGCAGGGAGAGGGTACGAGCAGTACTTC CASSVEAGRGYEQYF
TRBJ2-7 NA TRBD2 TRBV9 TGTGCCAGCAGCCCCGCTAGCGGGAACTACGAGCAGTACTTC CASSPASGNYEQYF
TRBJ1-2 NA NA TRBV7-2 TGTGCCAGCAGCCCCCGTAAAGGGGAGTATGGCTACACCTTC CASSPRKGEYGYTF
TRBJ1-6 NA TRBD1 TRBV12-5 TGTGCTAGTGGTTTTCAGGGGGCTAACTCACCCCTCCACTTT CASGFQGANSPLHF
TRBJ1-4 NA NA TRBV24-1 TGTGCCACCAGTGATCCGAGGGTTAATGAAAAACTGTTTTTT CATSDPRVNEKLFF
TRBJ1-5 few NA TRBV2 TGTGCCAGCAGTGGAATGGGTCGTAGCAATCAGCCCCAGCATTTT CASSGMGRSNQPQHF
TRBJ2-5 NA NA TRBV2 TGTGCCAGCAGTGGTTGGGGGAGCCCCAGATCGGAGACCCAGTACTTC CASSGWGSPRSETQYF
TRBJ2-1 NA TRBD2 TRBV11-2 TGTGCCAGCAGCTCGCCGGGGGGCTACAATGAGCAGTTCTTC CASSSPGGYNEQFF
TRBJ1-1 NA NA TRBV19 TGTGCCAGTAGCGCACAGGGCGCTGAAGCTTTCTTT CASSAQGAEAFF
TRBJ2-7 NA NA TRBV6-2/TRBV6-3 TGTGCCAGCAGTAGACAGGTCTACGAGCAGTACTTC CASSRQVYEQYF
TRBJ1-2 NA NA TRBV19 TGTGCCAGTAGTATGTCTCCTTCTCTGACATATGGCTACACCTTC CASSMSPSLTYGYTF
TRBJ2-1 NA TRBD1 TRBV27 TGTGCCAGCAGTGTAACGTACAGGGGCAGCTCCTACAATGAGCAGTTCTTC CASSVTYRGSSYNEQFF
TRBJ1-5 once NA TRBV6-2/TRBV6-3 TGTGCCAGCAGTTACTTAGGGACGGCCTTTTGGGAGCCCCAGCATTTT CASSYLGTAFWEPQHF
TRBJ1-2 NA TRBD1 TRBV29-1 TGCAGCGCGGGACAGGCGTCCTATGGCTACACCTTC CSAGQASYGYTF
TRBJ2-7 NA TRBD2 TRBV7-2 TGTGCCAGCAGCTTTAGCGGGGGTAGCAACGAGCAGTACTTC CASSFSGGSNEQYF
TRBJ1-2 NA NA TRBV28 TGTGCCAGCAGCCATGACAGTTTAAGGGGCTACACCTTC CASSHDSLRGYTF
TRBJ1-1 few NA TRBV19 TGTGCCAGTAGTATCCCGGACCTAGGAGGCACTGAAGCTTTCTTT CASSIPDLGGTEAFF
TRBJ1-2 NA TRBD1 TRBV7-2 TGTGCCAGCAGCTTAGCTGGTACTCAGGGACAGGGGGGTGGCTACACCTTC CASSLAGTQGQGGGYTF
TRBJ2-7 once NA TRBV18 TGTGCCAGCTCACCACCTCAAGGGGCCTACGAGCAGTACTTC CASSPPQGAYEQYF
TRBJ1-2 NA NA TRBV3-1/TRBV3-2 TGTGCCAGCAGCAAGACAGTTTATGGCTACACCTTC CASSKTVYGYTF
TRBJ1-5 NA NA TRBV10-1 TGCGCCAGCATAGGGGGACCGATCAATCAGCCCCAGCATTTT CASIGGPINQPQHF
TRBJ1-1 NA NA TRBV6-5 TGTGCCAGCAGCCTCTGGGGACCTCAGAACACTGAAGCTTTCTTT CASSLWGPQNTEAFF
TRBJ1-4 few NA TRBV6-5 TGTGCCAGCAGTTCGGAGTCAACTAATGAAAAACTGTTTTTT CASSSESTNEKLFF
TRBJ2-7 NA TRBD2 TRBV10-3 TGTGCCATCAGTGAGTCGAGGGGGACTAGCGCGAACTACGAGCAGTACTTC CAISESRGTSANYEQYF
TRBJ1-2 NA NA TRBV5-6 TGTGCCAGCAGCCATACCCCGGAGTTTAACTATGGCTACACCTTC CASSHTPEFNYGYTF
TRBJ2-5 NA TRBD1 TRBV29-1 TGCACTACGGACAGGGGAGGAGAGACCCAGTACTTC CTTDRGGETQYF
TRBJ2-1 few NA TRBV28 TGTGCCAGCAGTCAAGACAGCAGCTCCTACAATGAGCAGTTCTTC CASSQDSSSYNEQFF
TRBJ2-1 NA TRBD2 TRBV2 TGTGCCAGCAGCGGTACTAGCGGGGGGGCGAATGAGCAGTTCTTC CASSGTSGGANEQFF
TRBJ1-2 NA NA TRBV7-2 TGTGCCAGCAGCCAGGGTCCCTACTACACCTTC CASSQGPYYTF
TRBJ1-1 NA TRBD1 TRBV3-1/TRBV3-2 TGTGCCAGCAGCCCCTTAGGACAGGGGGCGCAAGCTTTCTTT CASSPLGQGAQAFF
TRBJ1-6 once NA TRBV6-5 TGTGCCAGCAGTTACCCGGGGATAGGCTCACCCCTCCACTTT CASSYPGIGSPLHF
TRBJ1-6 NA NA TRBV5-1 TGCGCCAGCAGCTTGGTCGAGAGGGCAGGGGCTCCGGGCTCACCCCTCCACTTT CASSLVERAGAPGSPLHF
TRBJ1-5 once NA TRBV27 TGTGCCAGCAGTTTGTCCAGGGGACGGGCCCAGCATTTT CASSLSRGRAQHF
TRBJ1-1 once NA TRBV20-1 TGCAGTGCTAGATCCCCTGAAGCTTTCTTT CSARSPEAFF
TRBJ2-5 NA NA TRBV4-3 TGCGCCAGCAGCCAAGATGCGGGCAGGGCGGTAGAGACCCAGTACTTC CASSQDAGRAVETQYF